Shown below are 32 T cell receptor beta chains from a single sample sequenced in a study of cytomegalovirus exposure and HLA in healthy donors. The PCR had 60 Vbeta and 13 Jbeta primers. Some clones are missing from TCRdb's copy, which holds only in-frame ones; the method was immunoSEQ multiplex PCR. The ten most abundant clones cover 0.59% of a sample with around 120,000 clones. Sequencing used PBMCs. These TCRs come from a man over 45 in good health and CMV-seronegative.

This sequence joins TRBV27 and TRBJ2-1; 8 nucleotides line up with TRBD2. Germline CDR1 MNHEY, CDR2 SMNVEV (reference sequence). This CDR3 has 13 residues. J gave up 7 bases and V 5 bases, and 4 bases lay outside the gene matches. The CDR3 DNA follows: TGTGCCAGCAGTGCCGGGAGGGTGAATGAGCAGTTCTTC. It encodes CASSAGRVNEQFF.

The chain joins TRBV7-2 to TRBJ2-7; no clear D gene. The germline CDR1 and CDR2 sequences are SGHTA and FQGNSA. Between the trimmed V and J ends, which lost 0 bases and 0 bases, there was a span of 6 bases. The CDR3 extends over 14 amino acids. For the CDR3, the DNA is TGTGCCAGCAGCTTAGCGAGAGGCTCCTACGAGCAGTACTTC. Translated, it gives CASSLARGSYEQYF.

V is TRBV4-3 and J is TRBJ1-4; 7 bases line up with TRBD1. V gave up 4 bases and J gave up 7 bases; unmatched junction bases: 9. The CDR3 extends over 15 amino acids. Germline V gene sequence: CDR1 LGHNA, CDR2 YSLEER. The CDR3 coding sequence is TGCGCCAGCAGCCTGTCGACAGGGCGAGGTGAAAAACTGTTTTTT. Translation gives CASSLSTGRGEKLFF.

The gene calls are TRBV18 and TRBJ1-1; D is undetermined. Trimming took off 2 bases at V and 0 bases at J, with 13 bases between the two ends. The CDR3 contains 16 residues. CDR1 is KGHSH, CDR2 LQKENI, per germline. The DNA of the CDR3 is TGTGCCAGCTCACCATCCGGCGGATTCATGAACACTGAAGCTTTCTTT. Translated: CASSPSGGFMNTEAFF.

The CDR3 DNA follows: TGTGCCAGCTCGCGTACCTACGAGCAGTACTTC. Protein sequence: CASSRTYEQYF. The chain joins TRBV18 to TRBJ2-7; no firm D call. The CDR3 sequence is 11 residues long. Germline-derived CDR1 and CDR2 are KGHSH and LQKENI. Trimming stripped 6 bases from V and 2 bases from J, with 5 bases between. The full variable domain, in which reference TRBV18 and TRBJ2-7 provide the parts outside the CDR3, is NAGVMQNPRHLVRRRGQEARLRCSPMKGHSHVYWYRQLPEEGLKFMVYLQKENIIDESGMPKERFSAEFPKEGPSILRIQQVVRGDSAAYFCASSRTYEQYFGPGTRLTVT.

The V and J genes are TRBV10-3 and TRBJ2-5, with TRBD1 matching 7 bases. The J call may be wrong; the DNA end is better matched by TRBJ2-7. The CDR3 length is 15 residues. The V gene's germline CDR1 is ENHRY and CDR2 SYGVKD. CDR3 nucleotides: TGTGCCATCAGTGGGGCTAGACAGGGAACCTACGAGCAGTACTTC. Its translation is CAISGARQGTYEQYF.

V gene TRBV7-8 combines with J gene TRBJ1-2; 8 bases are shared with TRBD1. Germline V gene data show CDR1 as SGHVS and CDR2 as FQNEAQ. The CDR3 covers 17 residues. J lost 6 bases, V lost 1 base, and 13 bases had no gene match. The CDR3 protein is CASSLVAGGGRTDGYTF. CDR3 in DNA: TGTGCCAGCAGCTTAGTGGCAGGGGGCGGACGAACGGATGGCTACACCTTC.

A remark on this clone: One end of the junction does not line up with germline, which may come from a read error. The rearrangement joins TRBV20-1 to TRBJ1-5; the D gene is possibly TRBD1 (5 bases). The CDR3 is made up of 10 amino acids. CDR1 DFQATT and CDR2 SNEGSKA come from the germline V gene (reference sequence). The DNA for the CDR3 is TGCGGTGCCGGGGGTCAGCCCCAGCATTTT. This translates into CGAGGQPQHF.

The CDR3 DNA follows: TGCAGCGTAGGGACAGGAGATCAGCCCCAGCATTTT. This gives the protein CSVGTGDQPQHF. The gene calls are TRBV29-1 and TRBJ1-5; 8 bases fit TRBD1. V lost 6 bases to trimming and J lost 5 bases; unmatched junction nucleotides: 3. CDR3 length: 12 residues. Germline V gives CDR1 SQVTM, CDR2 ANQGSEA.

The chain employs TRBV5-1 and TRBJ2-5; weak D call: TRBD2 (6 bases). Germline V CDR1 and CDR2: SGHRS, YFSETQ. Trimming removed 2 bases from V and 1 base from J, with 9 bases in between. The CDR3 length is 14 residues. CDR3 nucleotides: TGCGCCAGCAGCTTTGGGGGGATCCAAGAGACCCAGTACTTC. Translating it yields CASSFGGIQETQYF.

This rearrangement joins TRBV11-3 to TRBJ2-3; D might be TRBD1 (5 bases). Trimming removed 5 bases at V and 7 bases at J, with 10 bases between. This CDR3 has 12 residues. The germline gives CDR1 SGHNT, CDR2 YENEEA. The CDR3 DNA reads as TGTGCCAGCAGCCATGGGGCGAATACGCAGTATTTT. Amino acids: CASSHGANTQYF.

The chain employs TRBV7-2 and TRBJ1-1, with 7 nucleotides matching TRBD1. V was clipped by 8 bases and J by 5 bases; unmatched bases: 5. Germline CDR1 is SGHTA and CDR2 is FQGNSA. This CDR3 contains 12 residues. Here the CDR3 DNA reads TGTGCCAGCGGCAGGGGGGATACTGAAGCTTTCTTT. Translation gives CASGRGDTEAFF. Together with reference TRBV7-2 and TRBJ1-1, the CDR3 gives the full variable domain: GAGVSQSPSNKVTEKGKDVELRCDPISGHTALYWYRQSLGQGLEFLIYFQGNSAPDKSGLPSDRFSAERTGGSVSTLTIQRTQQEDSAVYLCASGRGDTEAFFGQGTRLTVV.

This chain connects TRBV6-6 to TRBJ2-5; TRBD1 aligns across 7 bases. Trimming took 6 bases from V and 5 from J; bases not matched to a gene: 9. The germline V gene encodes CDR1 MNHNY and CDR2 SVGAGI (reference sequence). The CDR3 extends over 14 amino acids. The chain's CDR3 is CASRLTGRLETQYF. CDR3 in DNA: TGTGCCAGCAGGCTGACAGGGAGATTGGAGACCCAGTACTTC.

The chain uses TRBV6-5 and TRBJ2-7; D is possibly TRBD1 (5 bases). CDR1 MNHEY and CDR2 SVGAGI come from the germline V gene. The CDR3 is 16 residues long. Trimming cost V 0 bases and J 1 base, with 13 bases left between them. The CDR3 sequence: CASSYSTGRVSYEQYF. For the CDR3, the DNA is TGTGCCAGCAGTTACTCGACGGGCAGGGTTTCCTACGAGCAGTACTTC.

The chain recombines TRBV6-1 with TRBJ1-2; a weak D match, TRBD1 (6 bases). The V and J ends lost 2 bases and 8 bases respectively, with 18 bases between them. The CDR3 has 15 amino acids. CDR1 and CDR2 (germline): MNHNS, SASEGT. CDR3 coding DNA: TGTGCCAGCAGTGAACACGGGGGGCGGAGGGAAGGCTACACCTTC. Amino acids: CASSEHGGRREGYTF.

The chain links TRBV7-2 to TRBJ2-5; D is perhaps TRBD2 (6 bases). The CDR3 contains 16 residues. The V end was cut by 4 bases, the J end by 2 bases, with 17 bases between. Germline CDR1 SGHTA, CDR2 FQGNSA. CDR3 amino acids: CASSSPGLGFQETQYF. The CDR3 DNA is TGTGCCAGCAGCTCTCCGGGACTGGGTTTTCAAGAGACCCAGTACTTC.

The chain recombines TRBV27 with TRBJ2-7; perhaps TRBD2 as D (6 bases). The CDR3 loop spans 14 amino acids. The ends were cut back, 2 bases at V and 0 bases at J, with 8 bases in the middle. Germline lookup yields CDR1 MNHEY and CDR2 SMNVEV (reference sequence). The DNA of the CDR3 is TGTGCCAGCAGTTTAGCGGGGAGCTCCTACGAGCAGTACTTC. Translating gives CASSLAGSSYEQYF.

This chain joins TRBV27 and TRBJ2-7; a possible D gene is TRBD1 (7 bases). CDR1 is MNHEY and CDR2 is SMNVEV in the germline V gene (reference sequence). Trimming pared 9 bases from V and 6 bases from J, leaving 18 bases between. The CDR3 totals 13 residues. The CDR3 sequence is CASRPRGVGEQYF. CDR3 in DNA: TGTGCCAGTCGACCCAGGGGGGTGGGCGAGCAGTACTTC.

The chain employs TRBV19 and TRBJ1-5; 10 bases are a match to TRBD1. V trimming: 10 bases; J trimming: 5 bases; junction bases outside the gene matches: 14. Germline CDR1 LNHDA, CDR2 SQIVND (reference sequence). CDR3 length: 16 residues. Here the CDR3 DNA reads TGTGCCACCGCAGGGCCGGGACAGGGGACCGATCAGCCCCAGCATTTT. It codes for CATAGPGQGTDQPQHF.

The chain has TRBV4-3 and TRBJ2-2, with 8 bases matching TRBD1. The J segment lost 5 bases and the V segment lost 0 bases, leaving 5 bases of the junction unmatched. From germline, CDR1 is LGHNA and CDR2 YSLEER. This CDR3 contains 16 residues. The CDR3 sequence: CASSQDWQGATGELFF. CDR3 nucleotide sequence: TGCGCCAGCAGCCAAGATTGGCAGGGGGCGACCGGGGAGCTGTTTTTT.

V is TRBV13 and J is TRBJ1-4; unclear D gene. This CDR3 comprises 12 residues. From germline, CDR1 is PRHDT and CDR2 FYEKMQ (reference sequence). V was pared by 3 bases and J by 11 bases, with 10 bases between. In nucleotides, the CDR3 is TGTGCCAGCAGCTTTTCAATCGGGAAACTGTTTTTT. Translated: CASSFSIGKLFF.

J is TRBJ1-1 and V is TRBV11-2, with TRBD1 identical over 8 bases. The CDR3 totals 17 residues. The germline V gene has CDR1 SGHAT and CDR2 FQNNGV. The V gene end was trimmed by 5 bases and the J gene end by 6 bases; junction bases not matched to a gene: 17. The CDR3 DNA is TGTGCCAGCAGCCGCGGACAGGGTCCGCCGGGGGATGCTGAAGCTTTCTTT. Translation: CASSRGQGPPGDAEAFF.

J is TRBJ1-1 and V is TRBV5-5, with D possibly matching TRBD1 (6 bases). Germline loops: CDR1 SGHKS, CDR2 YYEKEE (reference sequence). CDR3 length: 14 amino acids. Trimming took off 5 bases at V and 4 bases at J, with 15 bases between the two ends. The CDR3 coding sequence is TGTGCCAGCAGGCCGGGACATACATCCACTGAAGCTTTCTTT. Protein: CASRPGHTSTEAFF.

The V gene is TRBV5-1, the J gene TRBJ1-4; D perhaps matches TRBD1 (5 bases). CDR3 length: 14 residues. V was trimmed by 0 bases and J by 8 bases, leaving 11 bases between them. Looked up from germline, CDR1 is SGHRS and CDR2 is YFSETQ. The CDR3 spells CASSLVQGGEKLFF. For the CDR3, the DNA is TGCGCCAGCAGCTTGGTTCAGGGAGGAGAAAAACTGTTTTTT.

The V gene is TRBV4-1, the J gene TRBJ2-3, with 9 nucleotides matching TRBD1. CDR3 length equals 17 residues. Per germline, CDR1 MGHRA and CDR2 YSYEKL. The V gene end was trimmed by 4 bases and the J gene end by 3 bases; junction bases not matched to a gene: 11. DNA of the CDR3: TGCGCCAGCAGCCCCTTCCTATCCGGGACAGGGACAGATACGCAGTATTTT. Protein product: CASSPFLSGTGTDTQYF.

J is TRBJ1-2 and V is TRBV4-1, with D maybe TRBD1 (6 bases). The V gene's germline CDR1 is MGHRA and CDR2 YSYEKL. V was cut by 0 bases and J by 3 bases, with 11 bases left in between. This CDR3 region has 15 residues. Here the CDR3 reads CASSQELGADYGYTF. In DNA form, the CDR3 reads TGCGCCAGCAGCCAAGAACTGGGGGCAGACTATGGCTACACCTTC.

The chain is built from TRBV4-2 and TRBJ1-1; D is undetermined. Germline CDR1 reads LGHNA; CDR2 reads YNFKEQ. The V end was cut by 0 bases, the J end by 5 bases, with 13 bases between. The CDR3 length is 15 residues. CDR3 sequence: CASSQDVGRVTEAFF. CDR3 nucleotides: TGTGCCAGCAGCCAAGACGTCGGGCGGGTGACTGAAGCTTTCTTT.

The rearrangement joins TRBV5-1 to TRBJ2-1; D is unclear. Per the germline V gene, CDR1 is SGHRS and CDR2 is YFSETQ. The V end was cut by 2 bases, the J end by 4 bases, with 10 bases between. The CDR3 extends over 14 amino acids. This CDR3 is CASSFPRSYNEQFF. The CDR3 DNA reads TGCGCCAGCAGCTTCCCGCGTTCTTACAATGAGCAGTTCTTC. The complete variable domain, with remaining parts taken from reference TRBV5-1 and TRBJ2-1, reads KAGVTQTPRYLIKTRGQQVTLSCSPISGHRSVSWYQQTPGQGLQFLFEYFSETQRNKGNFPGRFSGRQFSNSRSEMNVSTLELGDSALYLCASSFPRSYNEQFFGPGTRLTVL.

V usage is TRBV6-1 and J usage is TRBJ2-7; D not resolved. V was pared by 3 bases and J by 3 bases, with 3 bases between. The CDR3 totals 11 residues. Germline assignment: CDR1 MNHNS and CDR2 SASEGT. CDR3 sequence (DNA): TGTGCCAGCAGTGACCGCTACGAGCAGTACTTC. Translation gives CASSDRYEQYF.

The J gene is TRBJ1-1, the V gene TRBV30; TRBD1 is a possible D gene (6 bases). From germline, CDR1 is GTSNPN and CDR2 SVGIG (reference sequence). CDR3 length: 16 residues. The V and J ends lost 2 bases and 0 bases respectively, with 16 bases between them. CDR3 in DNA: TGTGCCTGGAGTAAAACAGGGCTCCCTCTGAACACTGAAGCTTTCTTT. Translation gives CAWSKTGLPLNTEAFF.

V is TRBV28 and J is TRBJ1-2; 7 nucleotides align to TRBD1. Germline V CDR1 and CDR2: MDHEN, SYDVKM. The junction had 0 bases not matched to a gene; V was cut back by 4 bases and J by 4 bases. This CDR3 comprises 12 residues. DNA of the CDR3: TGTGCCAGCAGTTACAGGGGCTATGGCTACACCTTC. Protein: CASSYRGYGYTF.

The V and J genes are TRBV19 and TRBJ2-7; tentative D call: TRBD1 (6 bases). The ends were cut back, 5 bases at V and 1 base at J, with 12 bases in the middle. The CDR3 consists of 14 residues. Germline assignment: CDR1 LNHDA and CDR2 SQIVND (reference sequence). CDR3 region: CASSPATGSYEQYF. In nucleotides, the CDR3 is TGTGCCAGTAGTCCAGCGACAGGTTCCTACGAGCAGTACTTC.